The T cell receptor beta chain described here comes from a study of follicular helper T cells after annual influenza vaccination. Background on the study: Across the 2013-2014, 2014-2015 and 2015-2016 vaccination seasons, some subjects were resampled. Study outcomes and limitations: Recurrent ICOS+CD38+ cTfh clonotypes included tetramer and AIM influenza-specific ones. Most later recoveries of Day 7 ICOS+CD38+ clones were ICOS-CD38- cTfh.

The method was immunoSEQ multiplex PCR; TCRdb's version includes in-frame clones alone and lacks a portion of them. Among nearly 9,000 clones listed, about 83% were seen once. The CDR3 consists of 15 residues. In germline, CDR1 is MDHEN, CDR2 SYDVKM. V lost 5 bases to trimming and J lost 5 bases; unmatched junction nucleotides: 8. On this clone itself: The antigen remains unidentified.

The time point here: 2013-2014 season, 7 days after vaccination. Excluded were substance abuse, HIV/AIDS, active cancer, immunomodulatory drugs and active illness. This sequence originates from an adult who received the influenza vaccine. The sequencing here drew on CXCR5+ CD38- circulating T follicular helper cells from blood, taken 7 days after influenza vaccination. Subset given: circulating Tfh, non-naive CD4+CXCR5+PD-1+ (ICOS+CD38+ or ICOS-CD38-). This chain links TRBV28 with TRBJ1-5, with TRBD1 matching over 8 bases. DNA for the CDR3: TGTGCCAGCAGTCGCACCGGGACAGGCCATCAGCCCCAGCATTTT. Translating gives CASSRTGTGHQPQHF.